Sequencing of this TCR beta chain was carried out in a study of T cells in Graves' hyperthyroidism and ophthalmopathy. Study background: Staff took peripheral blood when the initial diagnosis was made, before any treatment began.

Germline V gives CDR1 MNHEY, CDR2 SVGEGT. The CDR3 has 10 residues. Of note for this clonotype: Germline and junction disagree at one end, which may indicate a read error.

What was amplified from RNA transcripts were TCR beta CDR3 regions. The study used the HTBI primer set for a first-round RT-PCR of the TCR CDR3. One entry per CDR3 protein results from TCRdb running MiXCR on the multiplex PCR reads. The table has about 520,000 distinct CDR3 sequences, less than 25% seen once; the top ten hold roughly 29%. This chain connects TRBV6-2 or TRBV6-3 to TRBJ2-7, with D hard to call. The TCR sequence derives from a young man with Graves' hyperthyroidism. Specimen: blood. CDR3 in DNA: TGTGCCATCAGTATCTACGATCAGTACTTC. This sequence encodes CAISIYDQYF.